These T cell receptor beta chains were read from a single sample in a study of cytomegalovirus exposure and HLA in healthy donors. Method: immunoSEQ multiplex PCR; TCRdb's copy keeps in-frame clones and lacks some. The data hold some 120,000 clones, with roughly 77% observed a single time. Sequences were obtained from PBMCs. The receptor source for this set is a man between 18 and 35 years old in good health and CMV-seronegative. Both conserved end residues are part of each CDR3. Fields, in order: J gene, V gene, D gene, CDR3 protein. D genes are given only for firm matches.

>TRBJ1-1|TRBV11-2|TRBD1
CASTRTGPDTEAFF
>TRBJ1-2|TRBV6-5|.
CASSHSTLNYGYTF
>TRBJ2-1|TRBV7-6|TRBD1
CASSPGDRKYNEQFF
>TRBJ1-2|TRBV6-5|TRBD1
CASSYLRQGYGYTF
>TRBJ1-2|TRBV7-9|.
CASSTQVDYGYTF
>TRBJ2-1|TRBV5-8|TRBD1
CASTHRGREQFF
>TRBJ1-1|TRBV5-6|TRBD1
CASSFFQGAMGAFF
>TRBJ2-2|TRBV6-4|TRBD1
CASSQGAGGTGELFF
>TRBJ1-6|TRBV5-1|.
CASSVQGDNSPLHF
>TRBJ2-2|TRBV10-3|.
CAISEIMRGELFF
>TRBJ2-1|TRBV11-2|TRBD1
CASSEGPRTGDNEQFF
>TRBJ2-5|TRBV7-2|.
CASSYQIVGETQYF
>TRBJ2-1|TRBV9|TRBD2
CASSPPRSGGHNEQFF
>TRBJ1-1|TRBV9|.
CASSVGGRGSAFF
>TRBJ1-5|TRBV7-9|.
CASSQGGNSNQPQHF
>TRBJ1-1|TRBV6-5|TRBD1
CASRYGTGGRNTEAFF